This record looks at one T cell receptor (beta chain) sequence and its context. The antigen remains unidentified. This specimen belongs to a study of cytomegalovirus exposure and HLA in healthy donors. Findings and caveats of the study: Researchers catalogued 164 TCR beta chains as cytomegalovirus-associated. Immune exposure information available was restricted to CMV serostatus. Indistinguishable V segments, including TRBV6-2 and TRBV6-3, were excluded.

13 Jbeta primers and 60 Vbeta primers were used for the PCR. Profiled with immunoSEQ multiplex PCR; TCRdb holds only in-frame clones, not every one. This sample yields 150,000 to 200,000 clones, of which more than 75% are seen a single time; roughly 1.5% belongs to the top ten. Germline assignment: CDR1 SGHTA and CDR2 FQGNSA. The CDR3 sequence is 15 residues long. The V gene end was trimmed by 7 bases and the J gene end by 2 bases; junction bases not matched to a gene: 6. The genes are TRBV7-2 and TRBJ2-5; TRBD2 matches at 11 bases. The sequenced material came from PBMCs. The TCR was taken from a woman aged 45 to 65 in good health and CMV-seronegative. The CDR3 spells CASTSGGRRQETQYF. In nucleotides, the CDR3 is TGTGCCAGCACTAGCGGGGGGCGGAGACAAGAGACCCAGTACTTC.